What follows describes a single T cell receptor (beta chain). The antigen is unknown. With a much larger clone just one base away, this may be a read error. The sample comes from a study of regulatory T cells in long-lasting Graves disease. Notes on the study in general: Between persistent patients, 2,500 to 3,500 public clonotypes were shared, exceeding the roughly 940 shared between new patients.

The time point here: persistent/refractory GD, antithyroid drugs over 5 years with positive TRAb. After RNA was extracted from PBMCs, the TCR library was made from it. Per germline, CDR1 LNHDA and CDR2 SQIVND (reference sequence). The CDR3 runs 15 residues. V gave up 11 bases and J gave up 1 base, with 20 bases separating them. According to the study, TCR beta libraries were built with iRepertoire HTBI primers and CDR3-region Arm-PCR. TCRdb re-called the multiplex PCR reads with MiXCR, one entry per CDR3 protein. The table shows around 450,000 distinct CDR3 sequences, with 20% to 25% occurring only once.

Specimen: peripheral blood mononuclear cells (PBMCs), collected when the disease was refractory, from a patient treated with antithyroid drugs. The clonotype originates from a female donor with Graves disease. The chain employs TRBV19 and TRBJ1-2, with no clear D. DNA for the CDR3: TGTGCCGGTAAGCCGCAACTAGACCTTAACTATGGCTACACCTTC. Its translation: CAGKPQLDLNYGYTF.